Reported below is one T cell receptor (beta chain). Its antigen is not known. The data belong to a study of somatic mutations in cytotoxic T cells in rheumatoid arthritis. Findings and limits, study-wide: Compared with age-matched healthy controls, rheumatoid arthritis patients did not differ significantly in CD8+ T-cell clonality.

Here immunoSEQ multiplex PCR was the method, and the copy in TCRdb shows in-frame clones only, minus some. The table includes fewer than 30,000 clones, more than 75% detected once. Unmatched junction bases numbered 2, after V lost 7 bases and J lost 2 bases. The CDR3 length is 14 residues. Germline V lookup: CDR1 MNHEY, CDR2 SMNVEV (reference sequence). Women made up 55% of the healthy controls, who were blood donors with a median age of around 56 years (range roughly 21-70). Isolation of CD4+ and CD8+ cells used positive magnetic bead selection, with purity checked by flow cytometry. This receptor was taken from a man aged 50 to 59 in good health. The sample comprised CD8+ T cells sorted from blood. The V call is TRBV27, the J call TRBJ2-3, with TRBD2 matching 11 bases. The CDR3 sequence: CASMTSGITDTQYF. CDR3 coding DNA: TGTGCCAGCATGACTAGCGGGATCACAGATACGCAGTATTTT.